These 6 T cell receptor beta chains were all obtained from the same sample, sequenced in a study of CD8 T cells in ankylosing spondylitis. MiXCR, run by TCRdb on the 5' RACE reads, gives a single entry per CDR3 protein. Seen here are some 400,000 distinct CDR3 sequences, 20% to 25% observed once, and the top ten hold about 17%. General study points: Ankylosing spondylitis blood appeared to carry a characteristic TCR beta motif of roughly eight highly homologous variants.

Their antigen targets remain unknown. The sample consisted of blood, either unsorted or a sorted T cell fraction (not recorded which). Receptors originate from a male donor with ankylosing spondylitis.

The J gene is TRBJ1-4, the V gene TRBV28, with no clear D. This CDR3 has 17 residues. The germline V gene has CDR1 MDHEN and CDR2 SYDVKM. Trimming took 3 bases from V and 0 from J, leaving 14 bases between them. The CDR3 spells CASSLLSTEATNEKLFF. The CDR3 coding sequence is TGTGCCAGCAGTTTGCTCTCTACAGAAGCAACTAATGAAAAACTGTTTTTT. Using reference TRBV28 and TRBJ1-4 for the parts outside the CDR3, the full variable domain is DVKVTQSSRYLVKRTGEKVFLECVQDMDHENMFWYRQDPGLGLRLIYFSYDVKMKEKGDIPEGYSVSREKKERFSLILESASTNQTSMYLCASSLLSTEATNEKLFFGSGTQLSVL.

This clonotype came up a few times. Here the CDR3 reads CASSPLQGGKLFF. CDR3 DNA: TGTGCCAGCAGCCCTTTACAGGGTGGGAAACTGTTTTTT. The V call is TRBV12-3 or TRBV12-4, the J call TRBJ1-4; D perhaps matches TRBD1 (6 bases). Trimming shortened V by 6 bases and J by 11 bases, and 16 bases separated the two germline ends. The CDR3 extends over 13 amino acids.

The chain recombines TRBV6-5 with TRBJ2-3; the D is unclear. With 2 bases removed from V and 1 base from J, the gap between germline ends came to 10 bases. Germline V gives CDR1 MNHEY, CDR2 SVGAGI. The CDR3 loop spans 15 amino acids. In DNA form, the CDR3 reads TGTGCCAGCAGTTACCGGCCAGGACGCACAGATACGCAGTATTTT. This codes for CASSYRPGRTDTQYF.

V gene TRBV12-3 or TRBV12-4 combines with J gene TRBJ2-3; D unresolved. V lost 6 bases, J lost 1 base, and 11 bases lay in between. CDR3 length: 14 amino acids. The CDR3 loop reads CASSPGAGTDTQYF. The CDR3 DNA reads as TGTGCCAGCAGCCCGGGCGCGGGCACAGATACGCAGTATTTT.

The count of this clonotype is one. The J gene is TRBJ2-2, the V gene TRBV11-2; 9 bases agree with TRBD2. Germline-derived CDR1 and CDR2 are SGHAT and FQNNGV. This CDR3 comprises 15 residues. With 7 bases clipped from V and 5 bases from J, the junction kept 8 bases outside the gene matches. Here the CDR3 DNA reads TGTGCCAGCACCCTTAGCGGGAGTTATACCGGGGAGCTGTTTTTT. This translates into CASTLSGSYTGELFF.

The chain joins TRBV15 to TRBJ1-4; D remains unclear. The V gene lost 0 bases and the J gene lost 1 base, with 6 bases spanning the gap. Germline-derived CDR1 and CDR2 are LNHNV and YYDKDF (reference sequence). CDR3 length: 15 amino acids. The CDR3 nucleotides read TGTGCCACCAGCAGAGAGCCAGTAACTAATGAAAAACTGTTTTTT. This gives the protein CATSREPVTNEKLFF. Full variable domain (outside the CDR3, taken from reference TRBV15 and TRBJ1-4): DAMVIQNPRYQVTQFGKPVTLSCSQTLNHNVMYWYQQKSSQAPKLLFHYYDKDFNNEADTPDNFQSRRPNTSFCFLDIRSPGLGDTAMYLCATSREPVTNEKLFFGSGTQLSVL.